This T cell receptor (beta chain) came from a study of low-dose radiotherapy and immunotherapy resistance in tumors (dated by TCRdb to 2021 to 2024). Turning to the overall study: In Cohort 1, 0.5 Gy per fraction was delivered every 2 weeks, and a total PTV dose of 6.5 Gy was prescribed. For Cohort 2, the dose was 1 Gy per fraction given every two weeks, adding up to 13 Gy in total across 26 weeks. Nivolumab was administered intravenously as a 240 mg flat dose every two weeks, and ipilimumab was administered intravenously at 1 mg/kg every six weeks. Every two weeks, patients got intravenous cyclophosphamide at 200 mg/m2, given one day ahead of each radiation and immunotherapy administration. Patients took aspirin 300 mg orally once daily for four cycles, starting on cycle 1 day 1. Trial participants were not randomized into treatment groups. Eight patients were included in the translational analysis: three from the first dose cohort and the first five from the second dose cohort.

This sample's time point label indicates: after trial treatment. The sample's treatment or condition, from its label and the paper: LDRT plus nivolumab, ipilimumab, low-dose cyclophosphamide and aspirin (RACIN trial). The donors took part in RACIN, a single-arm, phase I, dose-escalation trial that combined nivolumab, ipilimumab, aspirin, low-dose cyclophosphamide and low-dose radiotherapy. To be eligible, a patient needed to have an advanced solid tumor that was TIL-negative. At least ten counts were recorded for this clonotype. Its target antigen remains unknown. Germline and junction disagree at one end, which may indicate a read error. TCRdb records Illumina HiSeq 2500 as the sequencer. First-strand cDNA was synthesized with Superscript III and a set of TRAV- and TRBV-specific primers, covering both TCRalpha and TCRbeta chains. TCRs were amplified with Phusion for 15 to 25 PCR cycles using a constant-region primer together with the adapter attached to the V primers. The isolated mRNA was amplified using the MessageAmp II aRNA Amplification Kit, with in vitro transcription performed for approximately 16 hours at 37 degrees C. The Dynabeads mRNA DIRECT Purification Kit was used to isolate the mRNA for TCR sequencing. Indexed Illumina adapters were added in a second Phusion PCR of about 25 cycles, and the PCR products were purified with AMPure XP beads. Per the original workflow: Using custom Perl scripts, TCR sequences encoding the same protein were pooled, out-of-frame sequences were removed, and the abundance of each clonotype was computed. TCR sequences supported by only a single read were excluded from analysis. Shannon entropy, Gini index, clonality, richness, and the frequency of TCRs shared between repertoires were included as repertoire metrics. TCRdb's own reprocessing of the public reads used fastp at Q25 and MiXCR and kept productive beta chains. Records with the same CDR3 protein are collapsed into one entry carrying the most frequent genes and DNA. It is TCRdb's table, rather than the study itself, that gives the V and J calls and clone size. The sample has 80,000 or so distinct CDR3 sequences on record, around 17% of them singletons. In total, the top ten clones hold approximately 1.5% of the sample.

CDR1 and CDR2, per the germline V gene, are KGHSH and LQKENI. The CDR3 numbers 13 residues from cysteine through phenylalanine. CDR3 DNA only is kept here, 39 bases in frame from base 1. The material was PBMCs, obtained after low-dose radiotherapy plus immunotherapy. The rearrangement joined TRBV18 to TRBJ1-4; D gene: possibly TRBD1, on 6 matching bases. The source is a male donor with prostate cancer. The CDR3 has the sequence CASAPGGGEKLFF. The nucleotide sequence reads as follows: TGTGCCAGCGCACCGGGGGGCGGTGAAAAACTGTTTTTT.